In its sample, the clone carrying this TCR beta chain was seen once. The CDR3 is 13 amino acids. V was shortened by 8 bases and J by 2 bases, with 11 bases between the two germline ends. Germline CDR1 reads MNHEY; CDR2 reads SVGAGI. This sample is part of a study of control samples from healthy donors and cancer patients. Method: immunoSEQ multiplex PCR; TCRdb's copy keeps in-frame clones and lacks some. The sample has around 200,000 clones, roughly 94% seen once. Sequencing was carried out using blood. V and J are TRBV6-5 and TRBJ2-3, with unresolved D. The source is a man aged 50 to 59 in good health. CDR3 nucleotides: TGTGCCAGCTTATCATTCAACACAGATACGCAGTATTTT. Residues: CASLSFNTDTQYF.